What follows is one T cell receptor beta chain and its context. Which antigen it targets is not known. Per-base quality was not reported, and no clone a single base away is much larger than it. From each donor, a single peripheral blood sample of about 120 mL on average was drawn into heparinised tubes. A BD FACSAria II and a panel including CD45RO, CCR7, CD25, CD127, CD95 and CD27 were used to sort naive, central memory, regulatory and stem cell-like memory CD4+ T cells. All sorted populations exceeded 95% purity. PBMCs were isolated right away by Lymphoprep density gradient centrifugation and were stained directly, without culture. To minimize batch effects, samples were stained and sorted in pairs, one healthy donor with one patient per experiment. All of the isolated RNA was reverse transcribed with the High Capacity cDNA Reverse Transcription Kit, so expressed TCRB transcripts were sequenced. Naive, central memory and regulatory T cell samples underwent deep immunoSEQ sequencing, averaging roughly 3.5 million total reads per sample. Sorted cells were lysed in RLT buffer, and RNA was extracted using DNase-treated RNeasy Micro or Mini kits according to cell number. Each cell subset was processed on its own to prevent cross-contamination, while patient and healthy donor samples were processed together. The immunoSEQ multiplex PCR was used to amplify TCRB sequences from cDNA, yielding 87-bp fragments that span the CDR3 region. Sequencing of the amplicons was performed on the Illumina HiSeq platform. As for how the authors treated the data: Synthetic template baselines were used to correct PCR bias computationally, reads within Hamming distance 2 were collapsed together, and singletons that could not be merged were discarded. Reads were aligned against IMGT to assign V, D and J genes, CDR3 length and insertions or deletions at six rearrangement sites. Clonotype counts were normalized to sorted cell number within each subset before computing true diversity and Gini coefficients with the tcR R package. Repertoire sharing was quantified using the overlap coefficient calculated on TCRB nucleotide sequences. Out-of-frame TCRB sequences from naive cells were analyzed as a proxy for the pre-selection repertoire. TCRdb re-hosts the immuneACCESS table, in-frame sequences only. Its copies lack some clones; in the studies checked, an unresolved V gene accounts for under half of them, and the cause for the rest is not known. That table is the source of V, J and clone size, and D and trimming were worked out from the DNA. This sample has roughly 250,000 clones in its table, and 68% of those were observed once. Approximately 0.053% of the sample belongs to the ten largest clones.

CDR1 is given as WSHSY and CDR2 as SAAADI, both from the germline V gene. The junction shows trimming of 5 bases on V and 4 bases on J, plus 8 bases between the germline ends. The CDR3 has 12 amino acids, counting the end cysteine and phenylalanine. Just CDR3 DNA is preserved here, 36 bases in frame from base 1. The sample comes from a study of beta chain features in type 1 diabetes listed by TCRdb under 2018. As for the study more broadly: Patients and healthy donors did not differ in mean age, gender distribution, total cell number or subset yield. A total of approximately 99,000,000 sorted cells were examined across all samples, and RNA yield correlated strongly with the number of cells per subset. The study compared TCRB repertoires of sorted circulating CD4+ T cell subsets between recently diagnosed type 1 diabetes patients and matched healthy donors. Whereas all 28 donors provided naive and central memory subsets, regulatory and stem cell-like memory subsets were isolated from just 8 patients and roughly 8 healthy donors.

Study-level results and caveats: Sequencing cDNA rather than genomic DNA could over-represent highly expressing activated cells, although activation and CD3 levels did not differ between groups. In all four CD4+ subsets, TCRB CDR3 length was moderately but significantly shorter in type 1 diabetes patients. Fewer insertions and more nucleotide deletions at VDJ recombination sites were observed in patients with type 1 diabetes, implying thymic rearrangement abnormalities. Shorter templates might have been favored by PCR, but patient and control samples were amplified and corrected together, so both groups would have been affected equally by any skew. Because the HLA sub-analyses included only small numbers of individuals, any influence of HLA type on TCRB rearrangement was left unresolved. Naive, central memory and regulatory TCRB repertoires appeared to be more alike among patients than among healthy donors.

Sequenced: naive CD4+ T cells from blood. Interpreted using the paper, the cell subset or site label stands for: true naive CD4+ T cells. The chain employs TRBV10-2 and TRBJ1-2; the D gene identity is not certain. This sequence was found in a man in his thirties or forties in good health. The CDR3 here reads CASSKGLYGYTF. The nucleotides read TGCGCCAGCAGTAAAGGGCTCTATGGCTACACCTTC.